Below are 23 T cell receptor beta chains sequenced from a single sample in a study of T cell responses to AZD1222 COVID-19 vaccine. Some clones are missing from TCRdb's copy, which holds only in-frame ones; the method was immunoSEQ multiplex PCR. The repertoire holds about 70,000 clones, with 88% as singletons. Sequencing used peripheral blood, obtained 28 days after the second dose of the MenACWY control vaccine. The receptors stem from an adult who received the MenACWY meningococcal vaccine as a control.

The CDR3 region has the DNA TGTGCCAGCAGCTCAGAACCGGACCACGAGCAGTACTTC. Its protein product is CASSSEPDHEQYF. The chain joins TRBV5-4 to TRBJ2-7; D is uncertain. Germline V gives CDR1 SGHNT, CDR2 YYREEE (reference sequence). The CDR3 length is 13 residues. V was pared by 3 bases and J by 5 bases, with 12 bases between. The full variable domain, in which reference TRBV5-4 and TRBJ2-7 provide the parts outside the CDR3, is ETGVTQSPTHLIKTRGQQVTLRCSSQSGHNTVSWYQQALGQGPQFIFQYYREEENGRGNFPPRFSGLQFPNYSSELNVNALELDDSALYLCASSSEPDHEQYFGPGTRLTVT.

The chain links TRBV29-1 to TRBJ1-2; D remains ambiguous. V gave up 3 bases and J gave up 8 bases, with 7 bases separating them. The CDR3 consists of 10 residues. The germline CDR1 and CDR2 sequences are SQVTM and ANQGSEA. The chain's CDR3 is CSVEAGGYTF. The CDR3 nucleotides are TGCAGCGTTGAGGCGGGAGGCTACACCTTC.

The chain combines TRBV27 with TRBJ1-2; a weak D match, TRBD1 (6 bases). Trimming cost V 3 bases and J 2 bases, with 10 bases left between them. The germline V gene has CDR1 MNHEY and CDR2 SMNVEV (reference sequence). CDR3 length: 14 residues. The CDR3 protein is CASSFQGTNYGYTF. The CDR3, as DNA: TGTGCCAGCAGTTTCCAGGGGACAAACTATGGCTACACCTTC.

DNA of the CDR3: TGTGCCAGCAGTTCCTACAGCGGCGGGAATTCACCCCTCCACTTT. Protein: CASSSYSGGNSPLHF. The V gene is TRBV6-5, the J gene TRBJ1-6; D is unresolved. V was clipped by 4 bases and J by 7 bases, with 14 bases between them. This CDR3 spans 15 amino acids. Germline CDR1 MNHEY, CDR2 SVGAGI.

The count of this clone is one. The genes are TRBV2 and TRBJ2-5, with 13 positions matching TRBD2. CDR3 length: 16 amino acids. With V trimmed by 5 bases and J by 1 base, 4 bases remained unmatched. The germline CDR1 and CDR2 sequences are SNHLY and FYNNEI. The chain's CDR3 is CASSPRTSGGQETQYF. The CDR3 nucleotides are TGTGCCAGCAGTCCTCGGACTAGCGGGGGCCAAGAGACCCAGTACTTC.

The CDR3 region has the DNA TGTGCCACCAGTGATTTTGGGACAGCGGCCGGGGAGCTGTTTTTT. Protein: CATSDFGTAAGELFF. The chain uses TRBV24-1 and TRBJ2-2; 7 nucleotides align to TRBD1. V lost 1 base and J lost 6; bases outside the gene matches: 4. The CDR3 length is 15 residues. Germline CDR1 is KGHDR and CDR2 is SFDVKD.

CDR3 bases: TGTGCCAGCAGCTCCAGTGGACAGGGTGTAGGCAATGAGCAGTTCTTC. This translates into CASSSSGQGVGNEQFF. V is TRBV5-4 and J is TRBJ2-1; 8 nucleotides match TRBD1. This CDR3 is 16 amino acids long. Losses at the gene ends were 3 bases for V and 6 bases for J; bases not matched to a gene: 11. Germline values: CDR1 SGHNT, CDR2 YYREEE (reference sequence).

The rearrangement uses TRBV3-1 (or the pseudogene TRBV3-2) and TRBJ2-4; TRBD1 aligns across 10 bases. The germline V gene has CDR1 LGHDT and CDR2 YNNKEL (reference sequence). CDR3 length equals 18 residues. V gave up 2 bases and J gave up 0 bases; unmatched junction bases: 7. Here the CDR3 reads CASSQRDRGLSAKNIQYF. In DNA form, the CDR3 reads TGTGCCAGCAGCCAACGGGACAGGGGTTTATCAGCCAAAAACATTCAGTACTTC.

This clone was seen more than once but under ten times. This rearrangement joins TRBV6-1 to TRBJ2-1, with 10 positions matching TRBD2. The CDR3 contains 15 residues. With 3 bases clipped from V and 8 bases from J, the junction kept 7 bases outside the gene matches. Germline CDR1 MNHNS, CDR2 SASEGT. The CDR3 DNA is TGTGCCAGCAGTGAGCTAGCGGGAGAGGCTGATGAGCAGTTCTTC. The encoded protein is CASSELAGEADEQFF.

The chain uses TRBV19 and TRBJ2-7; maybe TRBD1 (6 bases). The CDR3 spans 13 residues. V was cut by 9 bases and J by 0 bases, with 12 bases left in between. CDR1 LNHDA and CDR2 SQIVND come from the germline V gene (reference sequence). CDR3 coding DNA: TGTGCCAGCCGACAGGAGAGCTCCTACGAGCAGTACTTC. Its translation is CASRQESSYEQYF.

This rearrangement joins TRBV25-1 to TRBJ1-2; D gene uncertain. Germline CDR1 and CDR2: MGHDK and SYGVNS. The germline V and J ends were trimmed by 4 bases and 2 bases, with 8 bases remaining between them. This CDR3 region has 13 residues. This CDR3 reads CASSVSRNYGYTF. CDR3 nucleotides: TGTGCCAGCAGTGTATCTAGAAACTATGGCTACACCTTC.

A remark on this clone: The junction and the germline gene differ at one end; a read error may be behind it. The V gene is TRBV16, the J gene TRBJ2-7; 7 nucleotides match TRBD1. Germline CDR1 and CDR2: KGHSY and FQNENV. The CDR3 extends over 13 amino acids. CDR3 DNA sequence: TGTGCCAGCAGCCAATCCGGGGAACAGGGGCGAAACTTC. It specifies CASSQSGEQGRNF.

The V and J genes are TRBV28 and TRBJ2-7; D perhaps matches TRBD1 (6 bases). CDR3 length: 14 residues. Germline-derived CDR1 and CDR2 are MDHEN and SYDVKM. Trimming shortened V by 5 bases and J by 1 base, and 12 bases separated the two germline ends. The CDR3 DNA sequence: TGTGCCAGCAGTGCCGGGACACCTTCCTACGAGCAGTACTTC. It is translated as CASSAGTPSYEQYF.

The V gene is TRBV29-1, the J gene TRBJ2-5, with TRBD1 matching 7 bases. The CDR3 consists of 13 residues. Germline V lookup: CDR1 SQVTM, CDR2 ANQGSEA. V lost 8 bases and J lost 1; bases outside the gene matches: 7. CDR3 bases: TGCAGCATACGGACAGGATTCCAAGAGACCCAGTACTTC. It yields the protein CSIRTGFQETQYF.

The J gene is TRBJ2-7, the V gene TRBV4-2, with 8 bases matching TRBD2. Looked up from germline, CDR1 is LGHNA and CDR2 is YNFKEQ. The CDR3 covers 15 residues. The ends lost 1 base at V and 6 bases at J; junction bases unmatched: 8. CDR3 sequence reads: CASSQVGSGRSEQYF. DNA for the CDR3: TGTGCCAGCAGCCAAGTCGGAAGCGGGAGATCCGAGCAGTACTTC.

This clone came up a few times. This rearrangement joins TRBV19 to TRBJ1-5, with no clear D. In germline, CDR1 is LNHDA, CDR2 SQIVND (reference sequence). The CDR3 covers 13 residues. V lost 0 bases and J lost 5, with 5 bases in between. CDR3 sequence (DNA): TGTGCCAGTAGTATAGAGGGCGATCAGCCCCAGCATTTT. Protein sequence: CASSIEGDQPQHF.

J is TRBJ1-5 and V is TRBV19; the D is unclear. This CDR3 spans 17 amino acids. Between the trimmed V and J ends, which lost 2 bases and 1 base, there was a span of 15 bases. The germline gives CDR1 LNHDA, CDR2 SQIVND (reference sequence). The CDR3 DNA follows: TGTGCCAGTAGTATAAGCGGACGATCCCTGAGCAATCAGCCCCAGCATTTT. Translation: CASSISGRSLSNQPQHF.

The chain couples TRBV2 to TRBJ1-3; D is unresolved. The CDR3 sequence is 14 residues long. Between the trimmed V and J ends, which lost 5 bases and 0 bases, there was a span of 8 bases. Germline V gene sequence: CDR1 SNHLY, CDR2 FYNNEI. CDR3 bases: TGTGCCAGCAGTCAGCTGAGCTCTGGAAACACCATATATTTT. Translation: CASSQLSSGNTIYF.

The chain employs TRBV5-6 and TRBJ1-2; 7 nucleotides align to TRBD1. The CDR3 is 14 amino acids. Germline lookup yields CDR1 SGHDT and CDR2 YYEEEE. Trimming cost V 4 bases and J 8 bases; bases outside gene matches: 11. DNA of the CDR3: TGTGCCAGCAGCCCGAGGGGGCGCGGCGACGGCTACACCTTC. As protein: CASSPRGRGDGYTF. Full variable domain (outside the CDR3, taken from reference TRBV5-6 and TRBJ1-2): DAGVTQSPTHLIKTRGQQVTLRCSPKSGHDTVSWYQQALGQGPQFIFQYYEEEERQRGNFPDRFSGHQFPNYSSELNVNALLLGDSALYLCASSPRGRGDGYTFGSGTRLTVV.

In this sample, this clone turned up a few times. The chain carries TRBV2 and TRBJ2-7; 10 nucleotides match TRBD1. The trim removed 6 bases at V and 3 bases at J, leaving 8 bases unmatched. Per the germline V gene, CDR1 is SNHLY and CDR2 is FYNNEI. The CDR3 sequence is 15 residues long. The CDR3 DNA sequence: TGTGCCAGCAGGCAAGGACAGGGGGGACACTACGAGCAGTACTTC. Its protein is CASRQGQGGHYEQYF.

The CDR3 coding sequence is TGTGCCAGCAGTTACTCTGGACCGAGGGAAAATACGCAGTATTTT. Translation gives CASSYSGPRENTQYF. The chain joins TRBV6-2 or TRBV6-3 to TRBJ2-3, with a tentative D call TRBD2 (5 bases). Trimming left V 0 bases short and J 7 bases short, with 14 bases between. This CDR3 spans 15 amino acids. Germline V gives CDR1 MNHEY, CDR2 SVGEGT.

The CDR3 reads CASSEAGSTGNTIYF. The CDR3 coding sequence is TGTGCCAGCAGTGAAGCGGGGTCAACTGGAAACACCATATATTTT. This chain joins TRBV6-1 and TRBJ1-3; D unclear. CDR3 length equals 15 residues. Trimming took off 0 bases at V and 2 bases at J, with 8 bases between the two ends. Germline V gives CDR1 MNHNS, CDR2 SASEGT.

The chain employs TRBV30 and TRBJ1-2; a possible D gene is TRBD1 (5 bases). The CDR3 is 20 residues long. Germline CDR1 is GTSNPN and CDR2 is SVGIG (reference sequence). Trimming shortened V by 3 bases and J by 4 bases, and 33 bases separated the two germline ends. CDR3 amino acids: CAWSKTPGRRSAGGGYGYTF. Here the CDR3 DNA reads TGTGCCTGGAGCAAGACCCCGGGACGGAGGAGTGCGGGCGGAGGCTATGGCTACACCTTC.